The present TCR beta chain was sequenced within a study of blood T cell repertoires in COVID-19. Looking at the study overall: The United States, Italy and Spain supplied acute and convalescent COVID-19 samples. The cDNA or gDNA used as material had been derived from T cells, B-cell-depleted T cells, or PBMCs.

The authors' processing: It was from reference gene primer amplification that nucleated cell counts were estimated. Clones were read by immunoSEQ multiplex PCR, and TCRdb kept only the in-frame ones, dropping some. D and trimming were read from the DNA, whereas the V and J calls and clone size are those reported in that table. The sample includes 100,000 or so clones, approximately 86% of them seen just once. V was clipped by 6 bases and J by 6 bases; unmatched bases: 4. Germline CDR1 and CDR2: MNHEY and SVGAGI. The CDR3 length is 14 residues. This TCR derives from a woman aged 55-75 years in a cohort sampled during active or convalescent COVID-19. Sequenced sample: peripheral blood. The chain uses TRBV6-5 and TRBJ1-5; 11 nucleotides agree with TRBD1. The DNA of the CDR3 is TGTGCCAGCAGAACCGGGACAGGGGGTCAGCCCCAGCATTTT. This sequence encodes CASRTGTGGQPQHF.